Below, one TCR beta chain is given with its context. The source of the sample is a study of cytomegalovirus exposure and HLA in healthy donors. In germline, CDR1 is ENHRY, CDR2 SYGVKD. This CDR3 is built from 16 residues. Between the trimmed V and J ends, which lost 3 bases and 4 bases, there was a span of 18 bases. A multiplex PCR was run with 60 Vbeta primers and 13 Jbeta primers. Profiled with immunoSEQ multiplex PCR; TCRdb holds only in-frame clones, not every one. The data show under 200,000 clones, 60% to 85% seen once. V gene TRBV10-3 combines with J gene TRBJ1-2, with D possibly TRBD1 on 6 matching bases. Sample: PBMCs. The receptor was isolated from a woman in her thirties or forties in good health and CMV-seronegative. CDR3 DNA sequence: TGTGCCATCAGTGATATAGCCGGGACATTGTCCTATGGCTACACCTTC. Translation gives CAISDIAGTLSYGYTF.